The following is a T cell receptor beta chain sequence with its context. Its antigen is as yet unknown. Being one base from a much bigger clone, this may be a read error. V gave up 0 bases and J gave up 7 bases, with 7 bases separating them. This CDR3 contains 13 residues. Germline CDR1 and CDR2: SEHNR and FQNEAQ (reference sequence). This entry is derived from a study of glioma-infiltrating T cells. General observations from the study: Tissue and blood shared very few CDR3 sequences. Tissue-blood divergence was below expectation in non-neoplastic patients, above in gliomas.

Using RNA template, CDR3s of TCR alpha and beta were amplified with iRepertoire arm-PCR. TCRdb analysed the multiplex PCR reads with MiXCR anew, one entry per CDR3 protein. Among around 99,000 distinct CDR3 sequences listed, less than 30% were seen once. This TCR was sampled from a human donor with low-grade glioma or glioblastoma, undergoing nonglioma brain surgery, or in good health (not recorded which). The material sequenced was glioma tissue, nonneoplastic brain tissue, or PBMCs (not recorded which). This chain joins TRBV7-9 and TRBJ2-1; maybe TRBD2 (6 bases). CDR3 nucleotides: TGTGCCAGCAGCTTAGCGGAGGGGAATGAGCAGTTCTTC. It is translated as CASSLAEGNEQFF.